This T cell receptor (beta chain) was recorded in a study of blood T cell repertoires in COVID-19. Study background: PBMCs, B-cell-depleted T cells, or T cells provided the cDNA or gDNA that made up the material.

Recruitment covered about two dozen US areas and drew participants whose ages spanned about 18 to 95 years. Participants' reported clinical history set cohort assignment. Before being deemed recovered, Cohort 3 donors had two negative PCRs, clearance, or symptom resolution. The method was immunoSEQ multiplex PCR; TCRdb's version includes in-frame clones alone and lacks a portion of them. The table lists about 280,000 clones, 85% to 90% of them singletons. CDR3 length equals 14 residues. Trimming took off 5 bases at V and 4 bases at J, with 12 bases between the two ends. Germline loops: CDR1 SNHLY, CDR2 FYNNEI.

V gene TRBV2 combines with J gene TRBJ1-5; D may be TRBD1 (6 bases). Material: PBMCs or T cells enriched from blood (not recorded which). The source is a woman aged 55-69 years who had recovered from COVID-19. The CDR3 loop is CASSSQGLNQPQHF. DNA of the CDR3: TGTGCCAGCAGTTCACAGGGCCTTAATCAGCCCCAGCATTTT. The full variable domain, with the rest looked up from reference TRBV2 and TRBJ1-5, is EPEVTQTPSHQVTQMGQEVILRCVPISNHLYFYWYRQILGQKVEFLVSFYNNEISEKSEIFDDQFSVERPDGSNFTLKIRSTKLEDSAMYFCASSSQGLNQPQHFGDGTRLSIL.